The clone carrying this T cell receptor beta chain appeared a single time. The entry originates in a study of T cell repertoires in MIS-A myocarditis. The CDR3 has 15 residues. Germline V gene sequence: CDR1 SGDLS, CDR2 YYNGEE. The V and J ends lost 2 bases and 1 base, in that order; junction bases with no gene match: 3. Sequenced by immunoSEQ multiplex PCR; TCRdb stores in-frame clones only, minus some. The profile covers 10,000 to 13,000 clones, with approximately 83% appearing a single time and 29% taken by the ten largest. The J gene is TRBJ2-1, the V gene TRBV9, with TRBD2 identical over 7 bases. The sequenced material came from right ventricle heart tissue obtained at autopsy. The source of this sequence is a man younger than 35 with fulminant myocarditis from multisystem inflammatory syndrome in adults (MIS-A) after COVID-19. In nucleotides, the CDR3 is TGTGCCAGCAGCGTGGGGCGGGGGTCCTACAATGAGCAGTTCTTC. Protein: CASSVGRGSYNEQFF.